This TCR beta chain was identified during a study of long-term antiretroviral therapy in people with HIV. Notes on the study in general: The study collected blood between about 2003 and 2017, possibly under older ART regimens.

Sequencing relied on immunoSEQ assay v3.0, run at survey level. The method was immunoSEQ multiplex PCR; TCRdb's version includes in-frame clones alone and lacks a portion of them. The data show tens of thousands of clones, with approximately 90% seen just once and roughly 7.3% held by the top ten. CDR3 length: 14 amino acids. CDR1 is GTSNPN and CDR2 is SVGIG in the germline V gene (reference sequence). V was pared by 0 bases and J by 3 bases, with 8 bases between. With respect to this clone: Its specificity is not known.

The V gene is TRBV30, the J gene TRBJ2-2; unclear D gene. The TCR sequence derives from a man between 50 and 59 years old with HIV. The sample here was unsorted PBMCs, taken roughly 5 years before starting antiretroviral therapy. The CDR3 coding sequence is TGTGCCTGGAGTGTACGTTTGGACACCGGGGAGCTGTTTTTT. Amino acids: CAWSVRLDTGELFF.